Included here is one T cell receptor (beta chain) sequence, with context. The antigen is not known. This sample was taken from a study of Ad26.COV2.S vaccination and SARS-CoV-2 variants. The study, taken as a whole, reports: There was reportedly substantial breadth in spike-specific CD8+ and CD4+ T cell responses after vaccination.

Treatment reported: roughly 18 received Ad26.COV2.S at low or high dose, single or two shots; roughly five received placebo; per-sample allocation not given. The study sampled participants on day 63 after the first vaccine or placebo injection. It was an adult aged 18-55 years in Boston who was the donor. Profiled with immunoSEQ multiplex PCR; TCRdb holds only in-frame clones, not every one. The repertoire has around 450,000 clones, roughly 91% of them found once; the top ten carry around 4.2%. This CDR3 region has 17 residues. J was trimmed by 4 bases and V by 0 bases; bases with no gene match: 7. CDR1 and CDR2 (germline): PRHDT, FYEKMQ (reference sequence).

This TCR was recovered from a person aged 18-65 years who received the Ad26.COV2.S COVID-19 vaccine or a placebo. Sequenced here: peripheral blood, sampled in a trial of Ad26.COV2.S vaccine versus placebo. V gene TRBV13 combines with J gene TRBJ2-2, with 8 bases lining up with TRBD2. CDR3 DNA: TGTGCCAGCAGCTTAGGCGGGAGCGGGAGCCGCACCGGGGAGCTGTTTTTT. It specifies CASSLGGSGSRTGELFF.